A selection of T cell receptor beta chains follows, all from one sample in a study of spatial heterogeneity in lung cancer. TCRdb ran MiXCR on the 5' RACE reads and lists one entry per CDR3 protein. The sample has 48,000 or so distinct CDR3 sequences, less than 6% seen once. Sequencing used PBMCs, obtained at surgery. These receptors all stem from a male donor with early-stage non-small cell lung cancer. Both conserved end residues are part of each CDR3. Each record gives: J gene, clone size, V gene, CDR3 protein. The size entry is marked missing in some rows and otherwise reads once, few, many or a size class.

TRBJ1-5 many TRBV5-5 CASGSFRGDQPQHF
TRBJ2-5 many TRBV29-1 CSVRTGSGETQYF
TRBJ1-1 many TRBV2 CASTTDRNTEAFF
TRBJ2-7 . TRBV20-1 CSTQEGGIINEQYF
TRBJ2-7 . TRBV7-9 CASSRTVAGAAEQYF
TRBJ2-7 many TRBV20-1 CSARTGVYEQYF
TRBJ2-7 many TRBV20-1 CSARPPDRVRDEQYF
TRBJ2-1 many TRBV19 CASSMGLAGDEQFF
TRBJ2-1 few TRBV12-3/TRBV12-4 CASSPTGGSYNEQFF
TRBJ2-2 few TRBV19 CASIDDTGELFF
TRBJ2-7 many TRBV5-1 CASSNQTSGAYEQYF
TRBJ2-4 many TRBV7-2 CASSSDGLAKNIQYF
TRBJ2-1 . TRBV20-1 CSARTSWGRKMGNEQFF
TRBJ1-5 many TRBV28 CASRLDRFSNQPQHF
TRBJ1-4 many TRBV27 CASSPRPGRGGIGKLFF
TRBJ2-3 few TRBV15 CATSRPSGQGVFSTDTQYF
TRBJ2-5 . TRBV5-1 CASSLMGNQETQYF
TRBJ1-3 many TRBV4-1 CASSHLTGENTIYF
TRBJ2-5 many TRBV12-3/TRBV12-4 CASSPDLQETQYF
TRBJ2-1 many TRBV6-5 CASSPDRYYNEQFF
TRBJ2-5 many TRBV7-8 CASSLARTTLQETQYF
TRBJ2-7 many TRBV18 CASSSGTGNRPYEQYF
TRBJ2-7 . TRBV7-3 CASSLTRDYEQYF
TRBJ2-3 many TRBV29-1 CSVVLAGGSTDTQYF
TRBJ2-3 many TRBV12-3/TRBV12-4 CASSFVAGGTDTQYF
TRBJ2-7 many TRBV5-1 CASSLDRVYYEQYF
TRBJ1-1 . TRBV6-2/TRBV6-3 CASTDEGQGASRF
TRBJ2-2 many TRBV29-1 CSVKPVAGKAGELFF
TRBJ2-4 many TRBV18 CASSPPALKENIQYF
TRBJ2-7 many TRBV6-6 CASSSWTYEQYF
TRBJ2-1 many TRBV12-5 CASGLAGGTDEQFF
TRBJ2-5 many TRBV7-2 CASSHDWNQETQYF
TRBJ1-1 many TRBV7-6 CASSLRGEETEAFF
TRBJ1-5 . TRBV11-2 CASSLGTGRNQPQHF
TRBJ1-5 many TRBV20-1 CSATPGGRGEGQPQHF
TRBJ1-5 many TRBV6-5 CASSPSTGESNQPQHF
TRBJ1-1 many TRBV4-1 CASSHPLGLNTEAFF
TRBJ2-2 many TRBV7-9 CASSLGIAGDTGELFF
TRBJ2-3 many TRBV11-2 CASSLVLGTQYF
TRBJ2-5 few TRBV4-3 CASSQKGTGQETQYF
TRBJ2-5 many TRBV6-6 CASNLRQGASVTQYF
TRBJ2-7 many TRBV28 CASSPGQGADEQYF
TRBJ2-3 many TRBV6-1 CASSERLASDTQYF
TRBJ2-7 many TRBV12-3/TRBV12-4 CASSATSGAYEQYF
TRBJ2-6 many TRBV3-1 CASSPDFSGANVLTF
TRBJ2-5 many TRBV10-3 CATLPGTGEETQYF
TRBJ2-2 many TRBV4-2 CASSQDAGGSYDGELFF
TRBJ2-1 many TRBV7-9 CASSLEGKRDEQFF
TRBJ1-1 many TRBV25-1 CASSELGNTEAFF
TRBJ1-1 many TRBV27 CASYFSAGGVNTEAFF
TRBJ2-1 . TRBV7-9 CASSPGGGRMLNEQFF
TRBJ2-5 many TRBV12-2 CASRTVVVETQYF
TRBJ2-2 . TRBV20-1 CSARVLAGANTGELFF
TRBJ1-1 many TRBV14 CASSQTRGTEAFF
TRBJ1-1 few TRBV5-1 CASSFGVVAEAFF
TRBJ2-4 . TRBV7-8 CASSLARRVDAKNIQYF
TRBJ1-6 many TRBV7-9 CASSRDKGLHF
TRBJ1-1 many TRBV7-6 CASSLGAGERTEAFF